What follows are 12 T cell receptor beta chains derived from one specimen sequenced in a study of blood T cell repertoires in COVID-19. Sequenced by immunoSEQ multiplex PCR; TCRdb stores in-frame clones only, minus some. This sample has under 200,000 clones, with roughly three quarters found just once. Input material: peripheral blood. The receptors derive from a man between 60 and 70 years old with active or convalescent COVID-19.

This clone was recorded once. The gene calls are TRBV18 and TRBJ1-3; D is possibly TRBD1 (6 bases). The CDR3 consists of 21 residues. V lost 3 bases to trimming and J lost 0 bases, with 27 bases between them. CDR1 KGHSH and CDR2 LQKENI come from the germline V gene. The CDR3 DNA sequence: TGTGCCAGCTCACCGAAGGGTCCAACAAGAGGGGGAACTAACTCTGGAAACACCATATATTTT. Its protein product is CASSPKGPTRGGTNSGNTIYF. Based on the CDR3 plus reference TRBV18 and TRBJ1-3, the full variable domain is NAGVMQNPRHLVRRRGQEARLRCSPMKGHSHVYWYRQLPEEGLKFMVYLQKENIIDESGMPKERFSAEFPKEGPSILRIQQVVRGDSAAYFCASSPKGPTRGGTNSGNTIYFGEGSWLTVV.

The chain is built from TRBV5-6 and TRBJ1-2, with 7 bases identical to TRBD1. CDR3 length: 15 amino acids. Germline V lookup: CDR1 SGHDT, CDR2 YYEEEE. V lost 4 bases to trimming and J lost 4 bases; unmatched junction nucleotides: 10. DNA of the CDR3: TGTGCCAGCAGCCAATCAGGGGGTATAAGCTATGGCTACACCTTC. Translating gives CASSQSGGISYGYTF.

The chain carries TRBV14 and TRBJ2-7; 9 nucleotides agree with TRBD1. The CDR3 contains 13 residues. Per the germline V gene, CDR1 is SGHDN and CDR2 is FVKESK. The ends lost 4 bases at V and 7 bases at J; junction bases unmatched: 5. The CDR3: CASSPGQGREQYF. Written as DNA, the CDR3 is TGTGCCAGCAGCCCCGGACAGGGGAGAGAGCAGTACTTC.

The rearrangement links TRBV28 to TRBJ1-6; D might be TRBD1 (6 bases). The CDR3 totals 13 residues. V was trimmed by 10 bases and J by 5 bases, leaving 12 bases between them. Germline V gene sequence: CDR1 MDHEN, CDR2 SYDVKM. Here the CDR3 DNA reads TGTGCCACCCGGACAGTCAATAATTCACCCCTCCACTTT. Residues: CATRTVNNSPLHF.

In DNA form, the CDR3 reads TGTGCCAGCAGCTTTTCGGCTGGGGCCAGTGAAAAACTGTTTTTT. Its translation is CASSFSAGASEKLFF. V usage is TRBV11-2 and J usage is TRBJ1-4, with D tentatively TRBD1 (5 bases). The CDR3 is 15 residues long. V lost 3 bases and J lost 7, with 15 bases in between. Germline V gives CDR1 SGHAT, CDR2 FQNNGV.

The V and J genes are TRBV19 and TRBJ2-1; TRBD1 matches at 10 bases. The CDR3 is 14 amino acids. V lost 4 bases, J lost 7 bases, and 4 bases stayed unmatched. Germline CDR1 and CDR2: LNHDA and SQIVND (reference sequence). Written as DNA, the CDR3 is TGTGCCAGTAGTACACGGGACAGGGGAAATGAGCAGTTCTTC. Translation: CASSTRDRGNEQFF.

The gene calls are TRBV7-2 and TRBJ2-1; the match to TRBD2 covers 9 bases. Trimming at V came to 5 bases and at J to 6 bases, leaving 8 bases not matched to a gene. CDR3 length: 15 residues. Per germline, CDR1 SGHTA and CDR2 FQGNSA. The CDR3 spells CASSRRSGGINEQFF. Here the CDR3 DNA reads TGTGCCAGCAGCCGCAGGAGCGGGGGGATCAATGAGCAGTTCTTC.

This CDR3 reads CASSLAGGLQETQYF. The CDR3 coding sequence is TGTGCCAGCAGCTTAGCAGGGGGCCTGCAAGAGACCCAGTACTTC. The genes are TRBV11-2 and TRBJ2-5; 8 bases match TRBD1. The germline CDR1 and CDR2 sequences are SGHAT and FQNNGV. J gave up 2 bases and V 1 base, and 3 bases lay outside the gene matches. The length of the CDR3 is 15 residues.

V is TRBV7-2 and J is TRBJ1-3; D gene uncertain. The CDR3 sequence is 16 residues long. Per germline, CDR1 SGHTA and CDR2 FQGNSA. Between the trimmed V and J ends, which lost 4 bases and 4 bases, there was a span of 17 bases. The CDR3 coding sequence is TGTGCCAGCAGCTCCCCCCGCGTGGTGTCGGGAAACACCATATATTTT. Its translation is CASSSPRVVSGNTIYF.

The genes are TRBV5-1 and TRBJ2-7; weak D call: TRBD1 (6 bases). Germline assignment: CDR1 SGHRS and CDR2 YFSETQ. The CDR3 runs to 14 residues. V dropped 7 bases and J dropped 6 bases, with 20 bases sitting between them. CDR3 sequence (DNA): TGCGCCAGCGGATCAGCACAGGGAGACGTCGAGCAGTACTTC. This translates into CASGSAQGDVEQYF.

CDR3 nucleotide sequence: TGTGCCAGCTCACCTGCGAGCACCGGGGAGCTGTTTTTT. This gives the protein CASSPASTGELFF. The chain carries TRBV18 and TRBJ2-2; D is unresolved. Trimming pared 3 bases from V and 4 bases from J, leaving 6 bases between. The germline CDR1 and CDR2 sequences are KGHSH and LQKENI. The CDR3 length is 13 residues.

This clone was seen just once. The chain carries TRBV10-3 and TRBJ1-4; D possibly corresponds to TRBD1 (6 bases). CDR3 length equals 13 residues. Germline V gene data show CDR1 as ENHRY and CDR2 as SYGVKD. Trimming removed 10 bases from V and 3 bases from J, with 12 bases in between. The CDR3 protein is CATGGQPNEKLFF. The CDR3 nucleotides are TGTGCCACGGGGGGGCAGCCTAATGAAAAACTGTTTTTT.